This entry is about one TCR beta chain. The CDR3 extends 3 residues past the end of the read, so its final part is completed from the germline J gene. TCRdb's copy holds only in-frame clones and misses some; the assay was immunoSEQ multiplex PCR. Its table lists about 40,000 clones. This sample is drawn from a study of T cells in women clearing cervical HPV infection. About the study: Case blood was drawn when the lesion was first found; control blood after infection became undetectable. Cases' blood sampling followed lesion detection by median roughly 150 days (90 to 200).

This CDR3 has 13 amino acids. Looked up from germline, CDR1 is DFQATT and CDR2 is SNEGSKA (reference sequence). The germline V and J ends were trimmed by 5 bases and 3 bases, with 13 bases remaining between them. The clonotype comes from a woman between 18 and 70 years old with a cervical HPV16 infection that either progressed to CIN3+ or cleared (not recorded which). The rearrangement links TRBV20-1 to TRBJ1-1, with D perhaps TRBD1 (6 bases). The sequencing sample was made of blood buffy coat. CDR3 loop: CSAPRGRYTEAFF. Incomplete CDR3 DNA: TGCAGTGCTCCCAGGGGCAGGTACACTGAA.